These 32 T cell receptor beta chains were all obtained from the same sample, sequenced in a study of blood T cell repertoires in COVID-19 (dated by TCRdb to 2020 to 2022). Libraries were prepared through the immunoSEQ multiplex PCR assay. In TCRdb, the immuneACCESS table is reduced to in-frame sequences with V and J assigned. These tables do not hold every clone; where another copy was compared, an unresolved V gene accounts for under half, and the others remain unexplained. This sample has about 220,000 clones in its table, and roughly 80% of those were observed once. Of the sample, approximately 5.6% is held by the ten largest clones. Sequencing was carried out using peripheral blood. The receptors originated from a woman aged 70 to 79 with COVID-19, enrolled during active disease.

The chain combines TRBV19 with TRBJ2-2, with D perhaps matching TRBD2 (5 bases). Between the trimmed V and J ends, which lost 4 bases and 6 bases, there was a span of 9 bases. Germline assignment: CDR1 LNHDA and CDR2 SQIVND (reference sequence). The CDR3 is 13 amino acids. CDR3 region: CASSTRTAGELFF. As DNA, the CDR3 is TGTGCCAGTAGTACGAGGACTGCCGGGGAGCTGTTTTTT.

This clone came up a few times. The chain is built from TRBV9 and TRBJ1-4; 7 bases are a match to TRBD1. This CDR3 is 15 amino acids long. The trim removed 1 base at V and 2 bases at J, leaving 2 bases unmatched. In germline, CDR1 is SGDLS, CDR2 YYNGEE. This CDR3 reads CASSVTDRTNEKLFF. As DNA, the CDR3 is TGTGCCAGCAGCGTAACGGACAGGACTAATGAAAAACTGTTTTTT.

This chain links TRBV27 with TRBJ2-7; D gene unclear. The CDR3 has 16 residues. The germline CDR1 and CDR2 sequences are MNHEY and SMNVEV (reference sequence). Trimming left V 3 bases short and J 1 base short, with 16 bases between. The CDR3 DNA reads TGTGCCAGCAGTTTGGTTGGCGGCCTTGCATCCTACGAGCAGTACTTC. This gives the protein CASSLVGGLASYEQYF.

This chain links TRBV28 with TRBJ1-3; a weak D match, TRBD1 (5 bases). With 6 bases removed from V and 4 bases from J, the gap between germline ends came to 16 bases. CDR1 is MDHEN, CDR2 SYDVKM, per germline. The CDR3 length is 15 residues. The CDR3 coding sequence is TGTGCCAGCAGCCCGACGGGGGGTACGGGAAACACCATATATTTT. Protein sequence: CASSPTGGTGNTIYF. Together with reference TRBV28 and TRBJ1-3, the CDR3 gives the full variable domain: DVKVTQSSRYLVKRTGEKVFLECVQDMDHENMFWYRQDPGLGLRLIYFSYDVKMKEKGDIPEGYSVSREKKERFSLILESASTNQTSMYLCASSPTGGTGNTIYFGEGSWLTVV.

This rearrangement joins TRBV6-5 to TRBJ1-4; D perhaps matches TRBD1 (5 bases). Germline V gene data show CDR1 as MNHEY and CDR2 as SVGAGI. The V end lost 0 bases, the J end lost 7 bases, and 12 bases lay between the germline ends. The CDR3 consists of 15 residues. CDR3 sequence reads: CASSYSGGTGEKLFF. In nucleotides, the CDR3 is TGTGCCAGCAGTTACTCCGGAGGGACGGGTGAAAAACTGTTTTTT.

The genes are TRBV4-3 and TRBJ2-2, with 11 bases matching TRBD2. V shed 4 bases and J 6 bases; nucleotides not matched to a gene: 7. The CDR3 is made up of 16 amino acids. The germline CDR1 and CDR2 sequences are LGHNA and YSLEER. The CDR3 bases are TGCGCCAGCAGCCTGGTAGCGGGAGGGCCGGCCGGGGAGCTGTTTTTT. It specifies CASSLVAGGPAGELFF.

V is TRBV7-2 and J is TRBJ2-2; 7 positions agree with TRBD2. The germline V gene has CDR1 SGHTA and CDR2 FQGNSA. The J segment lost 13 bases and the V segment lost 1 base, leaving 6 bases of the junction unmatched. This CDR3 spans 13 amino acids. This CDR3 is CASSLVIREALFF. For the CDR3, the DNA is TGTGCCAGCAGCTTAGTGATCCGGGAGGCGCTGTTTTTT.

The genes are TRBV28 and TRBJ2-3, with D perhaps TRBD1 (6 bases). CDR3 length: 16 residues. Germline CDR1 reads MDHEN; CDR2 reads SYDVKM. Trimming removed 6 bases at V and 0 bases at J, with 16 bases between. The CDR3 DNA follows: TGTGCCAGCAGCCTCACAGGGAGATTTAGCACAGATACGCAGTATTTT. Protein: CASSLTGRFSTDTQYF.

The V gene is TRBV29-1, the J gene TRBJ1-1; D remains ambiguous. V was clipped by 6 bases and J by 0 bases, with 14 bases between them. CDR1 and CDR2 from the germline V gene are SQVTM and ANQGSEA. The CDR3 runs 14 residues. In DNA, the CDR3 is TGCAGCGTGGGGAGTGGGCGGGTGAACACTGAAGCTTTCTTT. Its translation: CSVGSGRVNTEAFF. The full variable domain, completed using reference TRBV29-1 and TRBJ1-1, is SAVISQKPSRDICQRGTSLTIQCQVDSQVTMMFWYRQQPGQSLTLIATANQGSEATYESGFVIDKFPISRPNLTFSTLTVSNMSPEDSSIYLCSVGSGRVNTEAFFGQGTRLTVV.

This clone was counted between two and nine times. The gene calls are TRBV27 and TRBJ1-2; D uncertain. V lost 2 bases, J lost 8 bases, and 12 bases lay in between. From germline, CDR1 is MNHEY and CDR2 SMNVEV (reference sequence). This CDR3 spans 13 amino acids. The CDR3 region has the DNA TGTGCCAGCAGTTTAAGCGTCCTTTCCGGCTACACCTTC. Its protein is CASSLSVLSGYTF.

The rearrangement joins TRBV29-1 to TRBJ1-2; 8 bases line up with TRBD1. CDR1 is SQVTM and CDR2 is ANQGSEA in the germline V gene. The junction had 20 bases not matched to a gene; V was cut back by 6 bases and J by 8 bases. The CDR3 runs 16 residues. The DNA of the CDR3 is TGCAGCGTCCCTAGGAGGACAGGGAAAAACGAAAGGGGCTACACCTTC. Its translation is CSVPRRTGKNERGYTF.

The gene calls are TRBV28 and TRBJ2-1, with TRBD2 matching over 9 bases. In germline, CDR1 is MDHEN, CDR2 SYDVKM. The trim removed 2 bases at V and 0 bases at J, leaving 8 bases unmatched. There are 18 residues in the CDR3. The CDR3: CASSLGGISGSSYNEQFF. The CDR3 nucleotides are TGTGCCAGCAGTTTAGGGGGGATTAGCGGGAGCTCCTACAATGAGCAGTTCTTC.

This clone has more than one count but fewer than ten. V usage is TRBV7-2 and J usage is TRBJ2-2; D might be TRBD1 (5 bases). This CDR3 has 14 amino acids. The V gene lost 5 bases and the J gene lost 3 bases, with 10 bases spanning the gap. Germline lookup yields CDR1 SGHTA and CDR2 FQGNSA. The CDR3 reads CASSIRQYTGELFF. CDR3 DNA sequence: TGTGCCAGCAGCATCCGACAGTACACCGGGGAGCTGTTTTTT.

The chain combines TRBV30 with TRBJ1-3; D unresolved. This CDR3 region has 12 residues. CDR1 and CDR2 (germline): GTSNPN, SVGIG (reference sequence). The germline V and J ends were trimmed by 4 bases and 0 bases, with 4 bases remaining between them. The CDR3 DNA reads TGTGCCTGGACTCGCTCTGGAAACACCATATATTTT. Translated: CAWTRSGNTIYF. The full variable domain, with the rest looked up from reference TRBV30 and TRBJ1-3, is SQTIHQWPATLVQPVGSPLSLECTVEGTSNPNLYWYRQAAGRGLQLLFYSVGIGQISSEVPQNLSASRPQDRQFILSSKKLLLSDSGFYLCAWTRSGNTIYFGEGSWLTVV.

In the case of this clone: At one end the junction does not follow the germline gene, possibly because of a read error. The chain carries TRBV2 and TRBJ1-2, with a possible D match to TRBD1 (6 bases). The CDR3 consists of 16 residues. Per germline, CDR1 SNHLY and CDR2 FYNNEI. CDR3 DNA sequence: TGTGCCAGCAGGGAAGAAACAGGGCGGTCCCACTATGGCTACACCTTC. Translating it yields CASREETGRSHYGYTF. The whole variable domain, filled in from reference TRBV2 and TRBJ1-2, reads EPEVTQTPSHQVTQMGQEVILRCVPISNHLYFYWYRQILGQKVEFLVSFYNNEISEKSEIFDDQFSVERPDGSNFTLKIRSTKLEDSAMYFCASREETGRSHYGYTFGSGTRLTVV.

V usage is TRBV7-2 and J usage is TRBJ2-7; possibly TRBD2 for D (6 bases). This CDR3 spans 12 amino acids. Germline V gives CDR1 SGHTA, CDR2 FQGNSA. The V end was cut by 3 bases, the J end by 7 bases, with 10 bases between. In DNA form, the CDR3 reads TGTGCCAGCAGCTTGGTAGCGGTTGAGCAGTACTTC. Protein sequence: CASSLVAVEQYF.

The rearrangement links TRBV28 to TRBJ1-1; TRBD1 matches at 10 bases. Per the germline V gene, CDR1 is MDHEN and CDR2 is SYDVKM. Losses at the gene ends were 5 bases for V and 11 bases for J; bases not matched to a gene: 5. The CDR3 covers 12 residues. The CDR3 loop reads CASSPGQGEAFF. CDR3 bases: TGTGCCAGCAGTCCCGGACAGGGGGAGGCTTTCTTT.

CDR3 coding DNA: TGTGCCAGCAGCCTGCAGATGGCTGAAGCTTTCTTT. The encoded protein is CASSLQMAEAFF. This chain connects TRBV5-6 to TRBJ1-1; the D is unclear. The CDR3 is made up of 12 amino acids. Per the germline V gene, CDR1 is SGHDT and CDR2 is YYEEEE. The V end lost 4 bases, the J end lost 6 bases, and 10 bases lay between the germline ends. The full variable domain, rest sourced from reference TRBV5-6 and TRBJ1-1, is DAGVTQSPTHLIKTRGQQVTLRCSPKSGHDTVSWYQQALGQGPQFIFQYYEEEERQRGNFPDRFSGHQFPNYSSELNVNALLLGDSALYLCASSLQMAEAFFGQGTRLTVV.

This clone is a singleton in its sample. The V call is TRBV27, the J call TRBJ1-5; 10 nucleotides match TRBD1. Losses at the gene ends were 4 bases for V and 7 bases for J; bases not matched to a gene: 1. From germline, CDR1 is MNHEY and CDR2 SMNVEV (reference sequence). CDR3 length: 13 residues. CDR3 DNA: TGTGCCAGCAGTTGGGGACAGGGGCAGCCCCAGCATTTT. As protein: CASSWGQGQPQHF.

This chain joins TRBV28 and TRBJ1-1, with D possibly being TRBD1 (6 bases). Germline values: CDR1 MDHEN, CDR2 SYDVKM. The CDR3 loop spans 17 amino acids. V was cut by 4 bases and J by 1 base, with 19 bases left in between. The CDR3 DNA reads as TGTGCCAGCAGTTCTGGGGCCTCACAGGGATGGAACACTGAAGCTTTCTTT. This translates into CASSSGASQGWNTEAFF. Full variable domain (remainder filled in from reference TRBV28 and TRBJ1-1): DVKVTQSSRYLVKRTGEKVFLECVQDMDHENMFWYRQDPGLGLRLIYFSYDVKMKEKGDIPEGYSVSREKKERFSLILESASTNQTSMYLCASSSGASQGWNTEAFFGQGTRLTVV.

J is TRBJ2-5 and V is TRBV15; 8 positions agree with TRBD2. Germline CDR1 and CDR2: LNHNV and YYDKDF (reference sequence). J gave up 4 bases and V 0 bases, and 4 bases lay outside the gene matches. CDR3 size: 15 residues. CDR3 bases: TGTGCCACCAGCAGAGACGAGCGGGAGCCAGAGACCCAGTACTTC. Its translation is CATSRDEREPETQYF.

The chain combines TRBV28 with TRBJ2-7, with 9 bases matching TRBD2. V was pared by 10 bases and J by 4 bases, with 8 bases of the junction left unmatched. The CDR3 runs to 13 residues. CDR1 is MDHEN and CDR2 is SYDVKM in the germline V gene. The CDR3 DNA reads as TGTGCCACCTCAGCGGGAGGACCTTACGAGCAGTACTTC. Residues: CATSAGGPYEQYF.

The gene calls are TRBV28 and TRBJ1-6; D not certain. The germline V gene has CDR1 MDHEN and CDR2 SYDVKM. The CDR3 spans 12 residues. The CDR3 loop is CAWSSTNSPLHF. The CDR3 DNA follows: TGTGCTTGGTCCAGTACTAATTCACCCCTCCACTTT.

The chain links TRBV7-2 to TRBJ2-2, with TRBD2 as a possible D gene (6 bases). The V and J ends lost 3 bases and 10 bases respectively, with 15 bases between them. Germline loops: CDR1 SGHTA, CDR2 FQGNSA. The CDR3 runs 14 residues. In nucleotides, the CDR3 is TGTGCCAGCAGCTTCCGGGGGATTGGGAAGGAGCTGTTTTTT. As protein: CASSFRGIGKELFF.

This clone was detected only a few times. The V gene is TRBV7-2, the J gene TRBJ2-7; a weak D match, TRBD2 (5 bases). The CDR3 runs to 15 residues. The germline V gene has CDR1 SGHTA and CDR2 FQGNSA. Trimming took off 0 bases at V and 3 bases at J, with 12 bases between the two ends. For the CDR3, the DNA is TGTGCCAGCAGCTTAGCGAACGGGAAGGACTACGAGCAGTACTTC. Its translation: CASSLANGKDYEQYF.

The chain recombines TRBV7-8 with TRBJ1-5; D remains unclear. The germline V gene has CDR1 SGHVS and CDR2 FQNEAQ. The CDR3 is 13 residues long. Trimming cost V 2 bases and J 5 bases, with 7 bases left between them. This CDR3 is CASSLWQDQPQHF. The CDR3 nucleotides are TGTGCCAGCAGCTTATGGCAGGATCAGCCCCAGCATTTT.

V usage is TRBV24-1 and J usage is TRBJ1-1, with TRBD1 matching 12 bases. Losses at the gene ends were 2 bases for V and 3 bases for J; bases not matched to a gene: 3. Germline lookup yields CDR1 KGHDR and CDR2 SFDVKD. CDR3 length: 16 amino acids. The chain's CDR3 is CATSDSGQGAHTEAFF. The CDR3 DNA sequence: TGTGCCACCAGTGATTCGGGACAGGGGGCACACACTGAAGCTTTCTTT.

The gene calls are TRBV28 and TRBJ1-2, with D tentatively TRBD1 (5 bases). This CDR3 region has 15 residues. The V and J ends lost 6 bases and 2 bases respectively, with 16 bases between them. Germline CDR1 reads MDHEN; CDR2 reads SYDVKM. The CDR3 loop reads CASRVLEGNNYGYTF. The CDR3 DNA reads TGTGCCAGCAGGGTTTTGGAGGGGAACAACTATGGCTACACCTTC.

The CDR3 sequence is CASSDGQGPMPQHF. The CDR3 DNA follows: TGTGCCAGCAGCGACGGACAGGGCCCAATGCCCCAGCATTTT. V and J are TRBV6-2 or TRBV6-3 and TRBJ1-5; 8 positions match TRBD1. Germline assignment: CDR1 MNHEY and CDR2 SVGEGT. The CDR3 sequence is 14 residues long. Trimming removed 6 bases from V and 9 bases from J; junction bases left unmatched: 10.

V and J are TRBV5-4 and TRBJ2-1; D may be TRBD2 (6 bases). Trimming took off 1 base at V and 6 bases at J, with 8 bases between the two ends. This CDR3 region has 13 residues. CDR1 SGHNT and CDR2 YYREEE come from the germline V gene (reference sequence). CDR3 in amino acids: CASSLIGGNEQFF. The CDR3 coding sequence is TGTGCCAGCAGCTTGATCGGGGGCAATGAGCAGTTCTTC.

The V call is TRBV7-6, the J call TRBJ1-6, with 7 bases identical to TRBD1. Looked up from germline, CDR1 is SGHVS and CDR2 is FNYEAQ. The V and J ends lost 3 bases and 4 bases, in that order; junction bases with no gene match: 6. This CDR3 has 16 residues. CDR3 sequence reads: CASSFETQGYNSPLHF. The CDR3 DNA is TGTGCCAGCAGCTTCGAGACACAGGGGTATAATTCACCCCTCCACTTT.

Here the CDR3 DNA reads TGCGCCAGCAGCCAAGATCACGGTACAGGGCGGGTCTATGGCTACACCTTC. This translates into CASSQDHGTGRVYGYTF. This rearrangement joins TRBV4-3 to TRBJ1-2; a weak D match, TRBD1 (6 bases). Per germline, CDR1 LGHNA and CDR2 YSLEER. Trimming removed 0 bases from V and 4 bases from J, with 18 bases in between. This CDR3 is 17 amino acids long.